Shown below are 18 T cell receptor beta chains from a single sample sequenced in a study of cytomegalovirus exposure and HLA in healthy donors. Both 60 Vbeta primers and 13 Jbeta primers went into the PCR. Assay used: immunoSEQ multiplex PCR; TCRdb lists only in-frame clones, some missing. The data hold 150,000 to 200,000 clones, with about 81% observed a single time. Input material: PBMCs. These TCRs come from a woman between 18 and 29 years old in good health and CMV-seronegative.

The rearrangement links TRBV5-4 to TRBJ2-7; maybe TRBD2 (7 bases). The ends were cut back, 4 bases at V and 5 bases at J, with 13 bases in the middle. Germline V gene lookup returns CDR1 SGHNT and CDR2 YYREEE (reference sequence). The length of the CDR3 is 13 residues. CDR3 loop: CASSNRGGNEQYF. The DNA for the CDR3 is TGTGCCAGCAGCAACCGCGGGGGCAACGAGCAGTACTTC.

This clone appeared a few times. The chain joins TRBV7-6 to TRBJ1-6, with 7 bases aligning to TRBD1. CDR3 length: 16 residues. Looked up from germline, CDR1 is SGHVS and CDR2 is FNYEAQ. V was pared by 5 bases and J by 0 bases, with 4 bases of the junction left unmatched. This chain's CDR3 is CASSQTGTSYNSPLHF. CDR3 coding DNA: TGTGCCAGCAGCCAGACAGGGACCTCCTATAATTCACCCCTCCACTTT.

Concerning this clone: This sample also contains other DNA sequences that code for the same CDR3. The chain links TRBV15 to TRBJ1-1, with D perhaps TRBD1 (6 bases). Germline V CDR1 and CDR2: LNHNV, YYDKDF (reference sequence). The CDR3 length is 15 residues. Deletions cut 0 bases from V and 9 bases from J, with 17 bases between. CDR3 region: CATSRELERDTKAFF. The CDR3 DNA reads TGTGCCACCAGCAGAGAACTTGAACGGGACACCAAAGCTTTCTTT. Full variable domain (outside the CDR3, taken from reference TRBV15 and TRBJ1-1): DAMVIQNPRYQVTQFGKPVTLSCSQTLNHNVMYWYQQKSSQAPKLLFHYYDKDFNNEADTPDNFQSRRPNTSFCFLDIRSPGLGDTAMYLCATSRELERDTKAFFGQGTRLTVV.

The J gene is TRBJ2-2, the V gene TRBV6-5, with 8 bases lining up with TRBD2. The germline V gene encodes CDR1 MNHEY and CDR2 SVGAGI. V lost 0 bases, J lost 3 bases, and 3 bases stayed unmatched. The CDR3 totals 16 residues. In nucleotides, the CDR3 is TGTGCCAGCAGTTACTCGGCGGGAGGATACACCGGGGAGCTGTTTTTT. Translation: CASSYSAGGYTGELFF.

The J gene is TRBJ2-5, the V gene TRBV19; unclear D gene. Germline V CDR1 and CDR2: LNHDA, SQIVND (reference sequence). V was cut by 5 bases and J by 5 bases, with 12 bases left in between. The CDR3 is 13 residues long. CDR3 residues: CASSPGPVETQYF. The CDR3 DNA reads as TGTGCCAGTAGTCCAGGTCCGGTGGAGACCCAGTACTTC.

This clone was detected only once. The chain joins TRBV30 to TRBJ2-1, with D possibly TRBD2 on 5 matching bases. Trimming took 4 bases from V and 1 from J, leaving 11 bases between them. This CDR3 is built from 14 residues. Germline lookup yields CDR1 GTSNPN and CDR2 SVGIG (reference sequence). Here the CDR3 reads CAWILGSSYNEQFF. CDR3 in DNA: TGTGCCTGGATTTTGGGGAGTTCCTACAATGAGCAGTTCTTC.

This clone showed up just a few times. Here the CDR3 DNA reads TGTGCCAGCAGGATAGGTGGAGGGAACACTGAAGCTTTCTTT. This gives the protein CASRIGGGNTEAFF. V usage is TRBV25-1 and J usage is TRBJ1-1; D is undetermined. CDR1 and CDR2 (germline): MGHDK, SYGVNS. The CDR3 is 14 residues long. Between the trimmed V and J ends, which lost 6 bases and 1 base, there was a span of 12 bases.

V is TRBV21-1 and J is TRBJ2-5; no DNA check was done on the table's D call, TRBD1. The J call may be faulty, since TRBJ2-7 better matches the DNA end. TRBV21-1 is labeled a pseudogene. This CDR3 contains 17 residues. The CDR3 spells CASSKKFGGGGSYEQYF. For the CDR3, the DNA is TGTGCCAGCAGCAAAAAGTTCGGAGGGGGCGGCTCCTACGAGCAGTACTTC.

This clone is a singleton in its sample. The J gene is TRBJ2-1, the V gene TRBV7-3; a possible D gene is TRBD1 (5 bases). Germline V gene lookup returns CDR1 SGHTA and CDR2 FQGTGA. The CDR3 loop spans 16 amino acids. With 3 bases removed from V and 7 bases from J, the gap between germline ends came to 19 bases. The DNA for the CDR3 is TGTGCCAGCAGCTTGCTATCCGCGCAGACAGAAAATGAGCAGTTCTTC. This sequence encodes CASSLLSAQTENEQFF.

This chain joins TRBV11-2 and TRBJ2-3; 7 bases align to TRBD2. Unmatched junction bases numbered 9, after V lost 6 bases and J lost 3 bases. This CDR3 has 15 amino acids. The V gene's germline CDR1 is SGHAT and CDR2 FQNNGV. The DNA for the CDR3 is TGTGCCAGCAGAATGAAGAGACTAGCAACAGATACGCAGTATTTT. The encoded protein is CASRMKRLATDTQYF.

This clone has just one count. The genes are TRBV10-3 and TRBJ2-7; 13 bases align to TRBD2. The CDR3 sequence is 12 residues long. CDR1 is ENHRY, CDR2 SYGVKD, per germline. The V and J ends lost 10 bases and 5 bases, in that order; junction bases with no gene match: 2. CDR3 DNA sequence: TGTGCCACCGGACTAGCGGGAGACGAGCAGTACTTC. This codes for CATGLAGDEQYF.

This chain joins TRBV5-1 and TRBJ2-7; 9 nucleotides agree with TRBD1. V lost 0 bases, J lost 3 bases, and 1 base stayed unmatched. Germline loops: CDR1 SGHRS, CDR2 YFSETQ. The CDR3 extends over 14 amino acids. CDR3 region: CASSLVGQGYEQYF. The CDR3 DNA is TGCGCCAGCAGCTTGGTGGGACAGGGCTACGAGCAGTACTTC. Filled out from reference TRBV5-1 and TRBJ2-7, the complete variable domain reads KAGVTQTPRYLIKTRGQQVTLSCSPISGHRSVSWYQQTPGQGLQFLFEYFSETQRNKGNFPGRFSGRQFSNSRSEMNVSTLELGDSALYLCASSLVGQGYEQYFGPGTRLTVT.

The chain has TRBV28 and TRBJ1-5, with 8 bases identical to TRBD1. The V gene end was trimmed by 0 bases and the J gene end by 3 bases; junction bases not matched to a gene: 1. Germline V gene lookup returns CDR1 MDHEN and CDR2 SYDVKM. CDR3 length: 15 residues. CDR3: CASSLWDRDNQPQHF. Written as DNA, the CDR3 is TGTGCCAGCAGTTTATGGGACAGGGACAATCAGCCCCAGCATTTT.

The chain uses TRBV9 and TRBJ2-3, with 11 bases that match TRBD2. The germline V gene has CDR1 SGDLS and CDR2 YYNGEE. This CDR3 spans 16 amino acids. V lost 1 base and J lost 6; bases outside the gene matches: 7. Written as DNA, the CDR3 is TGTGCCAGCAGCGTACAACTAGCGGGGGTTGGTGATACGCAGTATTTT. It is translated as CASSVQLAGVGDTQYF.

Points on this clone: An end of the junction does not agree with germline; a read error may underlie this. The J gene is TRBJ2-3, the V gene TRBV27, with D tentatively TRBD1 (6 bases). CDR1 is MNHEY, CDR2 SMNVEV, per germline (reference sequence). The CDR3 loop spans 17 amino acids. CDR3 in DNA: TGTGCTAGCAGTTTAATCCTTCAGGGGATAGTGGCAGATACGCAGTATTTT. The encoded protein is CASSLILQGIVADTQYF.

This chain joins TRBV27 and TRBJ1-1, with TRBD1 identical over 7 bases. CDR3 length equals 15 residues. CDR1 and CDR2 from the germline V gene are MNHEY and SMNVEV (reference sequence). V was clipped by 5 bases and J by 1 base; unmatched bases: 7. This CDR3 reads CASSGQDRWNTEAFF. The CDR3 DNA sequence: TGTGCCAGCAGTGGTCAGGACAGGTGGAACACTGAAGCTTTCTTT.

V gene TRBV10-2 combines with J gene TRBJ1-1; D is perhaps TRBD1 (5 bases). The V gene lost 3 bases and the J gene lost 4 bases, with 6 bases spanning the gap. From germline, CDR1 is WSHSY and CDR2 SAAADI. This CDR3 contains 12 residues. CDR3 nucleotide sequence: TGCGCCAGCAGTGATAGGGGCACTGAAGCTTTCTTT. It codes for CASSDRGTEAFF.

The J gene is TRBJ2-1, the V gene TRBV5-6; TRBD2 agrees at 13 bases. The CDR3 spans 18 residues. Germline CDR1 and CDR2: SGHDT and YYEEEE. V lost 9 bases, J lost 7 bases, and 19 bases stayed unmatched. For the CDR3, the DNA is TGTGCCACCTTTAGACTAGCGGGAGGTTCCCTTCAGGGGAATGAGCAGTTCTTC. Translating gives CATFRLAGGSLQGNEQFF.